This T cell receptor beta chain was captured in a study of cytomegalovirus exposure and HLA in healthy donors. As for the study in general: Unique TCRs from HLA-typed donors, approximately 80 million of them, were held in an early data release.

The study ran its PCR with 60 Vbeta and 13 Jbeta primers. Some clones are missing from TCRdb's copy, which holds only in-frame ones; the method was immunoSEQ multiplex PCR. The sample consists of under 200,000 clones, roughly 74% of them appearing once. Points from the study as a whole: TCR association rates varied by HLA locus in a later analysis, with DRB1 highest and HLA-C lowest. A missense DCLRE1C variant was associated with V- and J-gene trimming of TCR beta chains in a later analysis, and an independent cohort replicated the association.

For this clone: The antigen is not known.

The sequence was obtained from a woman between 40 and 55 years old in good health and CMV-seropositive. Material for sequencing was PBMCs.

The CDR3 loop reads CASNWGGTEAFF. CDR3 DNA: TGTGCCAGTAATTGGGGAGGCACTGAAGCTTTCTTT. The genes are TRBV19 and TRBJ1-1; no clear D gene. The CDR3 covers 12 residues. Trimming removed 7 bases from V and 4 bases from J, with 10 bases in between. The germline gives CDR1 LNHDA, CDR2 SQIVND (reference sequence).